Sequencing of this T cell receptor (beta chain) was carried out in a study of cytomegalovirus exposure and HLA in healthy donors. Study as a whole: Around 85 million unique TCRs from HLA-typed donors were held in an early data release. The study's findings and limits: Rare TCR sequences dominated, though some public TCRs recurred in many donors.

Amplification used 60 Vbeta primers and 13 Jbeta primers. Some clones are missing from TCRdb's copy, which holds only in-frame ones; the method was immunoSEQ multiplex PCR. The sample records about 130,000 clones, about 79% being singletons. Only a few counts were recorded for this clone. What it binds is not known. V shed 4 bases, J shed 4 bases, and the junction held 10 bases outside the gene matches. CDR3 length: 16 amino acids. Germline CDR1 is SGHRS and CDR2 is YFSETQ. Unrecorded immune exposure was likely among donors, who were nominally healthy when sampled. The clonotype originates from a man aged 18-30 years in good health and CMV-seronegative. Source material: PBMCs. The chain joins TRBV5-1 to TRBJ1-1; 10 positions match TRBD1. For the CDR3, the DNA is TGCGCCAGCAGCACCCGGGACAGGGGCCACCCCACTGAAGCTTTCTTT. The encoded protein is CASSTRDRGHPTEAFF.